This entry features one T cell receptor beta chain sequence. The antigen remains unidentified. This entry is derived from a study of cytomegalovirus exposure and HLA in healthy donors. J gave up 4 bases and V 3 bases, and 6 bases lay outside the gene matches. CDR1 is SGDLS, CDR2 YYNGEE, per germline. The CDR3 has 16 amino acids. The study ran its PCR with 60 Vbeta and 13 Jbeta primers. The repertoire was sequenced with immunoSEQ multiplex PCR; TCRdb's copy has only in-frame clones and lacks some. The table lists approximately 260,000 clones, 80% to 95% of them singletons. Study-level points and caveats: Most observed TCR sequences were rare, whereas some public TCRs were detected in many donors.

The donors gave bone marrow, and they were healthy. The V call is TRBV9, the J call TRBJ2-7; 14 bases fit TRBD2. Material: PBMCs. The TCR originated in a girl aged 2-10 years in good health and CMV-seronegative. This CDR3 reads CASSAGLAGGPYEQYF. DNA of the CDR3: TGTGCCAGCAGCGCCGGACTAGCGGGAGGACCATACGAGCAGTACTTC.